This T cell receptor beta chain was found in a study of preoperative IRX-2 immunotherapy in early breast cancer. The sample's treatment: preoperative locoregional IRX-2 cytokine immunotherapy. Germline V lookup: CDR1 SGDLS, CDR2 YYNGEE. The V gene lost 2 bases and the J gene lost 4 bases, with 9 bases spanning the gap. This CDR3 spans 14 amino acids. Here immunoSEQ multiplex PCR was the method, and the copy in TCRdb shows in-frame clones only, minus some. The sample lists roughly 43,000 clones, about 95% occurring once. This sample comprised tumor tissue, obtained after IRX-2 immunotherapy. The chain recombines TRBV9 with TRBJ2-2; D is perhaps TRBD2 (5 bases). This clonotype was sampled from a human donor with breast cancer. DNA for the CDR3: TGTGCCAGCAGCGTCGGGGTTGGCACCGGGGAGCTGTTTTTT. Encoded protein: CASSVGVGTGELFF.